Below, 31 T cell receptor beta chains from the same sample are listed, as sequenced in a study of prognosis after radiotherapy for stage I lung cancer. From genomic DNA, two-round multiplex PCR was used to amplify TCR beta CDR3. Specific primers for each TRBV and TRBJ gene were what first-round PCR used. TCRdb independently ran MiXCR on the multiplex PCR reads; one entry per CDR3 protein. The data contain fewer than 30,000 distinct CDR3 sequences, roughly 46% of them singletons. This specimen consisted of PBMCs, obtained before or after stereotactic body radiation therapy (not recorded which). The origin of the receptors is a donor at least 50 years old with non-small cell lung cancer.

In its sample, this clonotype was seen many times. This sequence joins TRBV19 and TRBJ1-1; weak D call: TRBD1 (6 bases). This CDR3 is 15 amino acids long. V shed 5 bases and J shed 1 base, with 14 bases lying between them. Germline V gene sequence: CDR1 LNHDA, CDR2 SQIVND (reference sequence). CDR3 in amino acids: CASSPYRERNTEAFF. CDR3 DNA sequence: TGTGCCAGTAGTCCCTACAGGGAGCGGAACACTGAAGCTTTCTTT.

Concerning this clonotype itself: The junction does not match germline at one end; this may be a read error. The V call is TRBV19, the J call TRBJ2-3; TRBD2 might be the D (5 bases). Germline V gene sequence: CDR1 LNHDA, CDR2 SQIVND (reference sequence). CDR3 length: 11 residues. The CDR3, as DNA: TGTGCCAGTAATTTGGCGGGTACTCAGTGTTTT. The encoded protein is CASNLAGTQCF.

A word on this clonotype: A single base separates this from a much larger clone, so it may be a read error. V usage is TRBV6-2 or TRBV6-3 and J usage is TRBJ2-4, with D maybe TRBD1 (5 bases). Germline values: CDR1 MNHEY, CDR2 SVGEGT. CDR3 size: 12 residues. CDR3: CASSYIPGLHYF. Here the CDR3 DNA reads TGTGCCAGCAGTTACATACCAGGGCTTCATTACTTC.

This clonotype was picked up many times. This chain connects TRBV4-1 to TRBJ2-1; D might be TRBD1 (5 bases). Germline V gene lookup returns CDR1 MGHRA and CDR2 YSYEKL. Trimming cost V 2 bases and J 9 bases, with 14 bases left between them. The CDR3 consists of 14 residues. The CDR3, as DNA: TGCGCCAGCAGCCAATTCTCCGGGCAGGGTGAGCAGTTCTTC. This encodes CASSQFSGQGEQFF.

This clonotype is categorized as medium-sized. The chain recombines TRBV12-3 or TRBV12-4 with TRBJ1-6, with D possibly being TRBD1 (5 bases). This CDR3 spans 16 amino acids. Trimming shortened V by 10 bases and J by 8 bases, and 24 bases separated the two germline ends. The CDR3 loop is CAIQFRGTRRDSPLHF. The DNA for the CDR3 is TGTGCCATCCAGTTTAGAGGGACTCGGAGGGATTCACCCCTCCACTTT.

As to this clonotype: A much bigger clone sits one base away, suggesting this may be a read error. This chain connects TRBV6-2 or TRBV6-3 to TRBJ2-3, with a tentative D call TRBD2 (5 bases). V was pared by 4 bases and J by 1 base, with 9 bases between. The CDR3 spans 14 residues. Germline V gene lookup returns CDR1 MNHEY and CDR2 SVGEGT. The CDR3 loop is CASSSGEGTDTQYF. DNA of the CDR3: TGTGCCAGCAGTTCCGGGGAAGGCACAGATACGCAGTATTTT.

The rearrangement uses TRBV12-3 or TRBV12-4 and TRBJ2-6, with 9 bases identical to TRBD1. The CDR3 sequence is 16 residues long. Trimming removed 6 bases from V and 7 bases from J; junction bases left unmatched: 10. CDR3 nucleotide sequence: TGTGCCAGCAGCAACAGGGGGCAAGCGGGTGCCAACGTCCTGACTTTC. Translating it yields CASSNRGQAGANVLTF.

The CDR3 loop reads CASSSPTSWSTGELFF. The CDR3 DNA sequence: TGTGCCAGCAGTTCCCCGACTAGCTGGTCAACCGGGGAGCTGTTTTTT. The chain uses TRBV6-5 and TRBJ2-2; TRBD2 aligns across 7 bases. Per the germline V gene, CDR1 is MNHEY and CDR2 is SVGAGI. The CDR3 spans 16 residues. The junction had 10 bases not matched to a gene; V was cut back by 4 bases and J by 5 bases.

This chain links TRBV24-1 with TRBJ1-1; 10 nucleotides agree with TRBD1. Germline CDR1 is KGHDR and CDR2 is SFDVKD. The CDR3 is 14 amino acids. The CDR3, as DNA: TGTGCAAACAGTGACCCCCGGGACAGGGGACTCGCTTTCTTT. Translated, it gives CANSDPRDRGLAFF.

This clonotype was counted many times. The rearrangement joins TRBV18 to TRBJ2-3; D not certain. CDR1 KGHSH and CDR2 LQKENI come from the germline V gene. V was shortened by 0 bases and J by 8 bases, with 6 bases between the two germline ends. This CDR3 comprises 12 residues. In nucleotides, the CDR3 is TGTGCCAGCTCACCACCCTCTTTTACGCAGTATTTT. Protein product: CASSPPSFTQYF.

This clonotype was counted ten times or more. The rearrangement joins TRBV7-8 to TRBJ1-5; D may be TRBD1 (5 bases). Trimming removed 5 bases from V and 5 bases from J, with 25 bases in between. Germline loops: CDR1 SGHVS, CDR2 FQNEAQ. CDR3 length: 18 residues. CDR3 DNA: TGTGCCAGCAGCCCCCGTCGGGTGGGGGGAGGGAAAGATCAGCCCCAGCATTTT. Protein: CASSPRRVGGGKDQPQHF.

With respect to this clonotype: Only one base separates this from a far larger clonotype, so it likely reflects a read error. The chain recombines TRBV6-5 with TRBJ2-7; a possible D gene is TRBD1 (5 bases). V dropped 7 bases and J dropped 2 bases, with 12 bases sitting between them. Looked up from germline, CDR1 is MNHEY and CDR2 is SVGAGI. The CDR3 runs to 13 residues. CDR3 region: CASIPRTTYEQYF. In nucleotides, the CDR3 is TGTGCCAGCATACCCCGGACAACCTACGAGCAGTACTTC.

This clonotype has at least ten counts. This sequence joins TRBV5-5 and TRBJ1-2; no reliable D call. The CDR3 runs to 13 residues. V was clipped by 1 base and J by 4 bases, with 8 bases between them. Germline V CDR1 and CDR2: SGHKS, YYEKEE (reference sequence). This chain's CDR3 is CASSLWTRYGYTF. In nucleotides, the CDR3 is TGTGCCAGCAGCTTGTGGACCCGCTATGGCTACACCTTC.

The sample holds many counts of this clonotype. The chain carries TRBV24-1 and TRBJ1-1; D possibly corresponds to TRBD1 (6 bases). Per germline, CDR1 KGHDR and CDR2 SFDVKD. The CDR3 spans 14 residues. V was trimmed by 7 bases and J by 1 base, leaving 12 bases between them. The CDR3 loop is CATSSGTQNTEAFF. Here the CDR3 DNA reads TGTGCCACCAGCTCCGGGACACAGAACACTGAAGCTTTCTTT.

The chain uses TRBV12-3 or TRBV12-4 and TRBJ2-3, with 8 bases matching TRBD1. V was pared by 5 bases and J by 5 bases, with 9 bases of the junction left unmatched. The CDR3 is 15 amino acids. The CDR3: CASSHGAQGGDTQYF. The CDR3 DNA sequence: TGTGCCAGCAGTCACGGGGCACAGGGGGGAGATACGCAGTATTTT.

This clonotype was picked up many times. CDR3 sequence (DNA): TGTGCCATCAGCTCCGGGGACAGAACTTCCTACGAGCAGTACTTC. This encodes CAISSGDRTSYEQYF. V gene TRBV10-3 combines with J gene TRBJ2-7; 7 positions agree with TRBD1. Germline loops: CDR1 ENHRY, CDR2 SYGVKD. Trimming cost V 6 bases and J 1 base; bases outside gene matches: 9. This CDR3 comprises 15 residues.

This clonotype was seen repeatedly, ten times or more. In DNA form, the CDR3 reads TGCAGTGCTAGAGATCTAGCGGGGGGCCAAGAGACCCAGTACTTC. This encodes CSARDLAGGQETQYF. V usage is TRBV20-1 and J usage is TRBJ2-5, with 11 positions matching TRBD2. The CDR3 has 15 amino acids. Germline V CDR1 and CDR2: DFQATT, SNEGSKA (reference sequence). V dropped 0 bases and J dropped 1; count of bases not matched to a gene: 1.

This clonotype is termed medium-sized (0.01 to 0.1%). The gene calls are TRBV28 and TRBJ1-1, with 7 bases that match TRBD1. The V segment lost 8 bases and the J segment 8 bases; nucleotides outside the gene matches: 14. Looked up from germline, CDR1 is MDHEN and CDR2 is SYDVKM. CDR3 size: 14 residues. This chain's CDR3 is CASDAYDRVPEAFF. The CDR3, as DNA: TGTGCCAGCGACGCATACGACAGGGTCCCAGAAGCTTTCTTT.

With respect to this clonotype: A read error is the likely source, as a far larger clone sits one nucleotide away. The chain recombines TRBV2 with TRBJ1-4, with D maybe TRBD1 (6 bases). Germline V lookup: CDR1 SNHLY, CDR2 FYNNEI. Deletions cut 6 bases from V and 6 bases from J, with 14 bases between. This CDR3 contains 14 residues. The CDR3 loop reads CASSLGGAYEKLFF. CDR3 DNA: TGTGCCAGCAGCCTAGGGGGGGCTTATGAAAAACTGTTTTTT.

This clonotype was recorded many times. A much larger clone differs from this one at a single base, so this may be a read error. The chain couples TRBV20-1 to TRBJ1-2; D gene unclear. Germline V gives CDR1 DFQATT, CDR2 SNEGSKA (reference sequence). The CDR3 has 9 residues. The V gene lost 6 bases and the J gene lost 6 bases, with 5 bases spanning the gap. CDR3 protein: CSAADGYTF. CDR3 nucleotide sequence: TGCAGTGCCGCGGATGGCTACACCTTC.

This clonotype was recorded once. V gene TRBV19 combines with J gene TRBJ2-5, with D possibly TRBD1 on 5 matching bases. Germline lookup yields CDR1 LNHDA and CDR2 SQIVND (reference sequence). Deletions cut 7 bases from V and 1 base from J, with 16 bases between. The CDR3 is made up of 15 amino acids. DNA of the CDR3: TGTGCCAGTAAAGACAGTTGTGAACCCCAAGAGACCCAGTACTTC. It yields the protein CASKDSCEPQETQYF.

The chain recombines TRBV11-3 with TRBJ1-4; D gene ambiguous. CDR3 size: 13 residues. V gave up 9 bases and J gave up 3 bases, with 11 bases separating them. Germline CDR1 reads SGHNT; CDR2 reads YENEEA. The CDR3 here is CASVSVANEKLFF. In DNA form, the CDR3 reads TGTGCCAGTGTGTCGGTGGCTAATGAAAAACTGTTTTTT.

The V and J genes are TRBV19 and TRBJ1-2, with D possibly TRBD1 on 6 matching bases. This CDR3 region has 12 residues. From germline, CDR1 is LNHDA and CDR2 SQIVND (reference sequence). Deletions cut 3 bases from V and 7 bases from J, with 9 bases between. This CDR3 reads CASSMGGPGYTF. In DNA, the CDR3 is TGTGCCAGTAGTATGGGGGGGCCTGGCTACACCTTC.

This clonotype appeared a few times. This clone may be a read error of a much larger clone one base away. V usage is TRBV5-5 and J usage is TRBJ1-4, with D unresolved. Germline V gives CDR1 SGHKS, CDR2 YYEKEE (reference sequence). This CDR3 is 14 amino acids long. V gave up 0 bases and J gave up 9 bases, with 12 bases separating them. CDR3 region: CASSLGGMGKKLFF. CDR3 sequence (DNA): TGTGCCAGCAGCTTGGGCGGGATGGGCAAAAAACTGTTTTTT.

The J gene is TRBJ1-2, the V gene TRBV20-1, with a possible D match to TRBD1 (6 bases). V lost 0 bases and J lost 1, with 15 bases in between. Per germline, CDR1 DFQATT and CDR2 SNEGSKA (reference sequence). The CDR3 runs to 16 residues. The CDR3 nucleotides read TGCAGTGCTAGAGACCGTCAGGGGCAGTATAACTATGGCTACACCTTC. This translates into CSARDRQGQYNYGYTF.

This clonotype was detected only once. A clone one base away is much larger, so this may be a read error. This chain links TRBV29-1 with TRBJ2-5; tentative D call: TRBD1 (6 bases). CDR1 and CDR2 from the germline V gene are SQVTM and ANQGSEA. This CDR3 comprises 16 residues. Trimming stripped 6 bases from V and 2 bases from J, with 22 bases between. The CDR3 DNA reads TGCAGCGTAAGACCCCCGGGACATGGCCCTCAAGAGACCCAGTACTTC. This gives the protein CSVRPPGHGPQETQYF.

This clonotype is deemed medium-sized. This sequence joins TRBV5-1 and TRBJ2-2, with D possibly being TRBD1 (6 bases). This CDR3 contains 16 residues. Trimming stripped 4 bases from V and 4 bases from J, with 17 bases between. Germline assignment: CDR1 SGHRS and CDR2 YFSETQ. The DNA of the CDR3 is TGCGCCAGCAGCCCCCCGAGTTTAGGGGGCACCGGGGAGCTGTTTTTT. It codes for CASSPPSLGGTGELFF.

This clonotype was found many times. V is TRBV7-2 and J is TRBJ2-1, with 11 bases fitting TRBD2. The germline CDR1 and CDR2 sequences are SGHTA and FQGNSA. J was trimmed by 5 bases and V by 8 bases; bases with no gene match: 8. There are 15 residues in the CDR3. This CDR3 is CASFPGTSGHNEQFF. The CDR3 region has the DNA TGTGCCAGCTTCCCCGGGACTAGCGGACACAATGAGCAGTTCTTC.

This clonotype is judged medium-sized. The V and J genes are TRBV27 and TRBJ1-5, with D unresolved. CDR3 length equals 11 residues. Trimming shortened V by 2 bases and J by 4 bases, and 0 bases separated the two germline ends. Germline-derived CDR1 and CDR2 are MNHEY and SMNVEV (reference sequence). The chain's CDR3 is CASSLNQPQHF. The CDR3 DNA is TGTGCCAGCAGTTTAAATCAGCCCCAGCATTTT.

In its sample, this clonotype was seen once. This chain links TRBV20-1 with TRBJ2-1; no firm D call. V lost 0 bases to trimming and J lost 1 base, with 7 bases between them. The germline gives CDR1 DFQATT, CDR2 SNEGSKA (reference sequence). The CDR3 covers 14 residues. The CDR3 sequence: CSARDLQSYNEQFF. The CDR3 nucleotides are TGCAGTGCTAGAGATCTTCAGTCCTACAATGAGCAGTTCTTC.

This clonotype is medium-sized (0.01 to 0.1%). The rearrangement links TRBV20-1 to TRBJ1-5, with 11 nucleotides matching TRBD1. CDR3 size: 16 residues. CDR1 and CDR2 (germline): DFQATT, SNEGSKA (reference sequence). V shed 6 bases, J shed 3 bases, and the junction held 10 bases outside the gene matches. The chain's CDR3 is CSAANRDRGSNQPQHF. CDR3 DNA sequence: TGCAGTGCCGCGAACAGGGACAGGGGGTCCAATCAGCCCCAGCATTTT.